The 8 T cell receptor beta chains in this list originate from one sample, sequenced in a study of blood T cell repertoires in COVID-19. TCRdb keeps only in-frame clones here, not all; method: immunoSEQ multiplex PCR. Here the sample spans some 20,000 clones, around 89% being singletons. The specimen was peripheral blood. The receptors were gathered from a woman aged 55-69 years with active COVID-19.

CDR3 loop: CASRGSAGINTGELFF. The CDR3 region has the DNA TGTGCCAGTAGGGGCTCGGCGGGGATTAACACCGGGGAGCTGTTTTTT. The V call is TRBV19, the J call TRBJ2-2; a possible D gene is TRBD2 (6 bases). The CDR3 totals 16 residues. Germline V gene data show CDR1 as LNHDA and CDR2 as SQIVND (reference sequence). The V gene lost 6 bases and the J gene lost 2 bases, with 16 bases spanning the gap.

The chain employs TRBV5-1 and TRBJ2-5; no clear D. CDR1 is SGHRS, CDR2 YFSETQ, per germline. The germline V and J ends were trimmed by 0 bases and 2 bases, with 8 bases remaining between them. This CDR3 is 14 amino acids long. CDR3: CASSLVSVQETQYF. Here the CDR3 DNA reads TGCGCCAGCAGCTTGGTGTCAGTACAAGAGACCCAGTACTTC.

This sequence joins TRBV2 and TRBJ1-1; 8 bases fit TRBD1. V lost 8 bases to trimming and J lost 4 bases; unmatched junction nucleotides: 3. Germline V CDR1 and CDR2: SNHLY, FYNNEI. This CDR3 region has 12 residues. Here the CDR3 DNA reads TGTGCCAGCGGACAGGGCTTCACTGAAGCTTTCTTT. Protein: CASGQGFTEAFF.

This clone appeared once. CDR3 sequence: CASSTIPGKGQFF. The CDR3 nucleotides read TGTGCCAGCAGTACCATCCCCGGGAAGGGGCAGTTCTTC. The rearrangement uses TRBV6-2 or TRBV6-3 and TRBJ2-1; possibly TRBD2 for D (5 bases). Germline loops: CDR1 MNHEY, CDR2 SVGEGT. The CDR3 contains 13 residues. Trimming shortened V by 5 bases and J by 12 bases, and 17 bases separated the two germline ends.

The chain joins TRBV21-1 to TRBJ2-3; the DNA was not compared with TRBD1, the D call given in the table. TRBV21-1 is assigned pseudogene status. The CDR3 totals 12 residues. The CDR3 region is CASSGQTDTQYF. In nucleotides, the CDR3 is TGTGCCAGCAGCGGACAGACAGATACGCAGTATTTT.

The chain links TRBV27 to TRBJ2-1; tentatively, D is TRBD2 (6 bases). Germline CDR1 MNHEY, CDR2 SMNVEV (reference sequence). V dropped 0 bases and J dropped 6 bases, with 9 bases sitting between them. The CDR3 covers 14 residues. CDR3: CASSLSQGGNEQFF. In DNA form, the CDR3 reads TGTGCCAGCAGTTTATCCCAGGGAGGCAATGAGCAGTTCTTC.

The V gene is TRBV5-1, the J gene TRBJ2-7; no clear D. The CDR3 spans 13 residues. V was pared by 5 bases and J by 4 bases, with 13 bases between. CDR1 is SGHRS and CDR2 is YFSETQ in the germline V gene. The CDR3 here is CASRGTAEYEQYF. CDR3 bases: TGCGCCAGCAGGGGCACTGCTGAATACGAGCAGTACTTC.

V is TRBV5-5 and J is TRBJ2-5, with TRBD1 matching over 7 bases. The trim removed 4 bases at V and 5 bases at J, leaving 8 bases unmatched. The germline V gene has CDR1 SGHKS and CDR2 YYEKEE (reference sequence). This CDR3 has 14 residues. CDR3 sequence reads: CASSPHRGGETQYF. The CDR3, as DNA: TGTGCCAGCAGCCCACACAGGGGCGGGGAGACCCAGTACTTC.